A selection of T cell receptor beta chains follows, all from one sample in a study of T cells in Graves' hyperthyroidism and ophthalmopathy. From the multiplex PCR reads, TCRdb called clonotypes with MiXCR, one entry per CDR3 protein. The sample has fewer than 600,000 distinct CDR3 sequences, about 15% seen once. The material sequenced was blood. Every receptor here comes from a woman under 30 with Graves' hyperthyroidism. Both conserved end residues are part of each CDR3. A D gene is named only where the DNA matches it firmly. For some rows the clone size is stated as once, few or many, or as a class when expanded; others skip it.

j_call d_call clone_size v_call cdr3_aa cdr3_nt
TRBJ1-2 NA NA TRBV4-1 CASSHAKGLIDYGYTF TGCGCCAGCAGCCATGCAAAGGGACTGATTGACTATGGCTACACCTTC
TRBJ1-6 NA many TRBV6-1 CASKQGSSNSPLHF TGTGCCAGCAAGCAGGGGTCGTCAAATTCACCCCTCCACTTT
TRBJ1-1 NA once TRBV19 CASSISGGNTEAFF TGTGCCAGTAGTATCAGCGGGGGAAACACTGAAGCTTTCTTT
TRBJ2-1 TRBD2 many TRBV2 CASSPTSGRYNEQFF TGTGCCAGCAGCCCGACTAGCGGGAGATACAATGAGCAGTTCTTC
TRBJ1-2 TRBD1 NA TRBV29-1 CSVVQPGTGGGYGYTF TGCAGCGTTGTCCAACCCGGGACAGGGGGCGGGTATGGCTACACCTTC
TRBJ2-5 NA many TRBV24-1 CATSDFFGGETQYF TGTGCCACCAGTGATTTCTTCGGGGGTGAGACCCAGTACTTC
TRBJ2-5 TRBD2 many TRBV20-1 CSARVAGGRETQYF TGCAGTGCTAGAGTAGCGGGAGGGCGAGAGACCCAGTACTTC
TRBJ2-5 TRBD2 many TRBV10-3 CAIGREITETQYF TGTGCCATCGGGCGGGAGATCACGGAGACCCAGTACTTC
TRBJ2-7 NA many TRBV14 CASSPRTRGEQYF TGTGCCAGCAGCCCCCGCACCAGGGGCGAGCAGTACTTC
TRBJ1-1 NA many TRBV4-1 CASGRRDTEAFF TGCGCCAGTGGGCGAAGAGACACTGAAGCTTTCTTT
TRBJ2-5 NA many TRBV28 CASSPRSTGGTAQETQYF TGTGCCAGCAGTCCCCGGAGTACGGGCGGGACAGCTCAAGAGACCCAGTACTTC
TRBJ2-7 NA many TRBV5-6 CASSFPSATYEQYF TGTGCCAGCAGCTTCCCTAGCGCTACCTACGAGCAGTACTTC
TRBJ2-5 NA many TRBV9 CASSVGGSAETQYF TGTGCCAGCAGCGTAGGCGGTAGTGCAGAGACCCAGTACTTC
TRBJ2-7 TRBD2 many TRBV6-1 CASSPSGRWPSYEQYF TGTGCCAGCAGCCCTAGCGGGAGGTGGCCCTCCTACGAGCAGTACTTC
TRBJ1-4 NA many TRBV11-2 CASSLPQGNGKLFF TGTGCCAGCAGCTTACCCCAGGGTAATGGAAAACTGTTTTTT
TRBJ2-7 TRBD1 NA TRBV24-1 CATSDGGQGYEQYF TGTGCCACCAGTGATGGGGGACAGGGCTACGAGCAGTACTTC
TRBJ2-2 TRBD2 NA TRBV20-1 CSASRASGYTGELFF TGCAGTGCTAGTAGGGCTAGCGGGTACACCGGGGAGCTGTTTTTT
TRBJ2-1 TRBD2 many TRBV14 CASSRLGEGRVNEQFF TGTGCCAGCAGCCGCCTGGGGGAGGGTCGCGTCAATGAGCAGTTCTTC
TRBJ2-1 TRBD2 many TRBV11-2 CASNLGWASGRSEQFF TGTGCCAGCAACCTAGGGTGGGCTAGCGGGAGATCTGAGCAGTTCTTC
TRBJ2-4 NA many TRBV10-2 CATFAGIQYF TGCGCCACCTTTGCCGGCATTCAGTACTTC
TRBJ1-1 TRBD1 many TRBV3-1 CASCPRQGSEAFF TGTGCCAGCTGCCCCCGACAGGGGAGTGAAGCTTTCTTT
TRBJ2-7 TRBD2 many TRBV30 CAWSPLTSGRVDEQYF TGTGCCTGGAGTCCCCTTACTAGCGGGAGGGTCGACGAGCAGTACTTC
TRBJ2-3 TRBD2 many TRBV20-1 CSATQSGLAGYTDTQYF TGCAGTGCCACCCAGTCAGGTCTAGCGGGATACACAGATACGCAGTATTTT
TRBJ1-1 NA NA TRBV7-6 CASSPQGPGYLNTEAFF TGTGCCAGCAGCCCGCAGGGGCCCGGATATTTGAACACTGAAGCTTTCTTT
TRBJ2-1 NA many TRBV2 CASTFAAEQFF TGTGCCAGCACGTTTGCGGCTGAGCAGTTCTTC
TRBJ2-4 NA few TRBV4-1 CASSEVQSAKNIQYF TGCGCCAGCAGCGAGGTTCAGTCGGCCAAAAACATTCAGTACTTC
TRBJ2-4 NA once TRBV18 CASSPGGGNIQYF TGTGCCAGCTCACCAGGTGGGGGAAACATTCAGTACTTC
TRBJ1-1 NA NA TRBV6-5 CASSYSSGRGTEAFF TGTGCCAGCAGTTACTCGTCAGGGAGGGGCACTGAAGCTTTCTTT
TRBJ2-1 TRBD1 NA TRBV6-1 CASSTTGDPSYNEQFF TGTGCCAGCAGTACAACAGGGGATCCCTCCTACAATGAGCAGTTCTTC
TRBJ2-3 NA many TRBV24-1 CATSDLRFGGADTQYF TGTGCCACCAGTGATTTGAGGTTTGGGGGAGCAGATACGCAGTATTTT
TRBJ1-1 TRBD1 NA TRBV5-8 CASSRGAGTVMNTEAFF TGTGCCAGCAGCCGTGGGGCCGGGACAGTCATGAACACTGAAGCTTTCTTT
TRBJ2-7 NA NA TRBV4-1 CASSPYPRGSYEQYF TGCGCCAGCAGCCCCTACCCAAGGGGCAGCTACGAGCAGTACTTC
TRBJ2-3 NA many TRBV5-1 CASSLYRGTDTQYF TGCGCCAGCAGCTTGTACAGGGGCACAGATACGCAGTATTTT
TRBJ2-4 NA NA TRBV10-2 CASMASSGNIQYF TGCGCCAGCATGGCGAGTTCCGGAAACATTCAGTACTTC
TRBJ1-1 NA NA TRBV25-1 CASSDSYGPGSDTEAFF TGTGCCAGCAGTGATTCCTACGGCCCAGGGTCGGACACTGAAGCTTTCTTT
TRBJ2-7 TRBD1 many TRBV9 CASSGSGTGESYEQYF TGTGCCAGCAGCGGATCCGGGACAGGCGAATCCTACGAGCAGTACTTC
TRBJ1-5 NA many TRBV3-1 CASSQDYDRSYQPQHF TGTGCCAGCAGCCAAGACTATGACAGGTCCTATCAGCCCCAGCATTTT
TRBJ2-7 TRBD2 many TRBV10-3 CAISDPGLAGVHGTYEQYF TGTGCCATCAGTGATCCGGGACTAGCGGGAGTGCACGGGACCTACGAGCAGTACTTC
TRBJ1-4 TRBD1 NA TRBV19 CATGGVATNEKLFF TGTGCCACAGGGGGTGTCGCAACTAATGAAAAACTGTTTTTT
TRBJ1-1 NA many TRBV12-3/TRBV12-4 CASSTRVAEAFF TGTGCCAGCAGTACCAGGGTTGCTGAAGCTTTCTTT
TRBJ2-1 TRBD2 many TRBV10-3 CAISPLAGRYNEQFF TGTGCCATCAGCCCACTAGCGGGCCGCTACAATGAGCAGTTCTTC
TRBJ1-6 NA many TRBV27 CASSPTGGAPVNSPLHF TGTGCCAGCAGTCCGACCGGGGGGGCCCCTGTAAATTCACCCCTCCACTTT
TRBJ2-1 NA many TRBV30 CAWSVLSRDSSYNEQFF TGTGCCTGGAGTGTATTATCTCGGGACTCCTCCTACAATGAGCAGTTCTTC
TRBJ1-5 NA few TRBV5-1 CASSLGDINQPQHF TGCGCCAGCAGCTTAGGGGACATTAATCAGCCCCAGCATTTT
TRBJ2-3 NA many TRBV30 CAWSGPGASTDTQYF TGTGCCTGGAGTGGTCCGGGGGCATCCACAGATACGCAGTATTTT
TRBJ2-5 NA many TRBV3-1 CASSLGPMREETQYF TGTGCCAGCAGCCTAGGTCCCATGAGAGAAGAGACCCAGTACTTC
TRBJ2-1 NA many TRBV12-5 CASGLGQGEQFF TGTGCTAGTGGTTTGGGGCAGGGTGAGCAGTTCTTC
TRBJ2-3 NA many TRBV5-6 CASSLVGVSDTQYF TGTGCCAGCAGCTTGGTGGGAGTGTCAGATACGCAGTATTTT